This T cell receptor (beta chain) was retrieved from a study of TIL therapy for anti-PD-1-resistant metastatic lung cancer. Study context: Patients had a median age of about 50 years (range about 35-75). A few tumors were EGFR-mutant and two were ALK-rearranged.

Time point specified: pre-treatment sample, taken before nivolumab and TIL therapy. Adults with stage 4 NSCLC were enrolled in a phase I trial. Sequencing used immunoSEQ v3. The repertoire was sequenced with immunoSEQ multiplex PCR; TCRdb's copy has only in-frame clones and lacks some. The top ten hold approximately 5% of the sample, which has about 50,000 clones, 80% to 90% seen once. Germline-derived CDR1 and CDR2 are LGHDT and YNNKEL (reference sequence). Trimming took 1 base from V and 9 from J; bases not matched to a gene: 18. The CDR3 has 19 residues. The chain recombines TRBV3-1 (or the pseudogene TRBV3-2) with TRBJ2-3, with 11 bases fitting TRBD2. This receptor was identified in a person between 25 and 79 years old with non-small cell lung cancer. Material: blood, obtained at baseline. CDR3 sequence (DNA): TGTGCCAGCAGCCAAGTTCTCCAGACTAGCGGGGCCGGCGGGGTGACGCAGTATTTT. Protein product: CASSQVLQTSGAGGVTQYF.